These T cell receptor beta chains were read from a single sample in a study of cytomegalovirus exposure and HLA in healthy donors. The protocol was immunoSEQ multiplex PCR, while the TCRdb copy is restricted to in-frame clones and leaves out a portion. This sample has about 110,000 clones, with roughly 86% found just once. The specimen was PBMCs. These receptors originate from a woman aged 18-35 years in good health and CMV-seronegative. Each CDR3 is given with its conserved first and last residue. The listing skips clone size in some rows; elsewhere it reads once, few, many or a size class.

abundance	j_gene	v_gene	CDR3aa
once	TRBJ2-1	TRBV28	CASSLLIGDSYNEQFF
.	TRBJ2-7	TRBV7-8	CASSLVGVGEQHF
.	TRBJ1-1	TRBV6-6	CASSYRGGTEAFF
.	TRBJ2-3	TRBV11-2	CASRLTDTQYF
.	TRBJ2-1	TRBV10-3	CAISEWSGTSSGEQFF
.	TRBJ2-4	TRBV15	CATSRLGQPVAKNIQYF
.	TRBJ2-1	TRBV19	CASETSMVSNEQFF
.	TRBJ2-1	TRBV6-5	CASGRQSSYNEQFF
.	TRBJ2-1	TRBV7-2	CASSPGWGEKSYNEQFF
.	TRBJ2-3	TRBV28	CASSPHQGQNTQYF
.	TRBJ1-1	TRBV28	CASSLLNPGEAFF
.	TRBJ2-3	TRBV5-4	CASRSGGPTDTQYF
.	TRBJ2-7	TRBV7-3	CASSPPQDRPSYEQYF
.	TRBJ1-2	TRBV6-5	CASSWDRRRGGYTF
.	TRBJ1-3	TRBV21-1	CASSKEQHSSGNTIYF
.	TRBJ2-1	TRBV28	CASRPQAGSPGSEQFF
.	.	TRBV27	CASSFQGIGYEQYF
.	TRBJ2-7	TRBV28	CASSLFTGGLSYEQYF
.	TRBJ1-2	TRBV13	CASSPMGGRGYGYTF